This entry lists 25 T cell receptor beta chains sequenced from one sample in a study of beta chain features in type 1 diabetes. cDNA synthesis used the whole RNA isolate, giving expressed TCRB sequences. Generated by immunoSEQ multiplex PCR, the TCRdb table keeps only in-frame clones and is missing some. The repertoire consists of 200,000 to 250,000 clones, with roughly 9.6% occurring once and the leading ten covering about 0.03%. The specimen sequenced was naive CD4+ T cells from blood. All receptors come from a woman aged 18-35 years in good health.

The rearrangement joins TRBV5-1 to TRBJ2-5; 12 bases line up with TRBD1. V was clipped by 0 bases and J by 5 bases; unmatched bases: 5. CDR3 size: 16 residues. The germline V gene encodes CDR1 SGHRS and CDR2 YFSETQ. The CDR3 protein is CASSLDGTGGWETQYF. The CDR3 coding sequence is TGCGCCAGCAGCTTGGATGGGACAGGGGGCTGGGAGACCCAGTACTTC.

A few counts support this clone. The chain couples TRBV11-3 to TRBJ1-4; D remains ambiguous. CDR1 is SGHNT, CDR2 YENEEA, per germline. The CDR3 loop spans 15 amino acids. The V and J ends lost 5 bases and 7 bases respectively, with 17 bases between them. CDR3 nucleotide sequence: TGTGCCAGCAGCCTCCCGTTCAGTTTTGGTGAAAAACTGTTTTTT. Its translation is CASSLPFSFGEKLFF.

This clone showed up just a few times. V usage is TRBV4-1 and J usage is TRBJ2-2, with 14 nucleotides matching TRBD2. Germline V gene lookup returns CDR1 MGHRA and CDR2 YSYEKL. The CDR3 runs to 19 residues. Trimming cost V 5 bases and J 4 bases; bases outside gene matches: 12. CDR3 region: CASSSPGLAGALGTGELFF. The DNA of the CDR3 is TGCGCCAGCAGCAGCCCGGGACTAGCGGGAGCACTTGGCACCGGGGAGCTGTTTTTT.

This clone has a handful of counts. One end of the junction varies from germline; a read error may be responsible. The V gene is TRBV9, the J gene TRBJ2-1; D is undetermined. Germline CDR1 reads SGDLS; CDR2 reads YYNGEE. There are 13 residues in the CDR3. The DNA of the CDR3 is TGTGCCAGCTGCGTAGGGCCTTACAATGAGCAGTTCTTC. The encoded protein is CASCVGPYNEQFF. The entire variable domain, with the rest obtained from reference TRBV9 and TRBJ2-1, is as follows: DSGVTQTPKHLITATGQRVTLRCSPRSGDLSVYWYQQSLDQGLQFLIQYYNGEERAKGNILERFSAQQFPDLHSELNLSSLELGDSALYFCASCVGPYNEQFFGPGTRLTVL.

The rearrangement uses TRBV6-1 and TRBJ2-7; 8 nucleotides agree with TRBD1. The CDR3 extends over 14 amino acids. CDR1 and CDR2 (germline): MNHNS, SASEGT. V gave up 4 bases and J gave up 4 bases; unmatched junction bases: 6. CDR3 nucleotide sequence: TGTGCCAGCAGTGGACAGGGGATCATATACGAGCAGTACTTC. Residues: CASSGQGIIYEQYF.

The rearrangement uses TRBV10-3 and TRBJ2-5; D is undetermined. The J call may be in error: the DNA end matches TRBJ2-7 better. The V gene's germline CDR1 is ENHRY and CDR2 SYGVKD. The CDR3 is made up of 15 amino acids. Here the CDR3 DNA reads TGTGCCATCAGTGAGCGAGACACCCTCTCCTACGAGCAGTACTTC. Its protein product is CAISERDTLSYEQYF.

This clone was observed a handful of times. The V gene is TRBV25-1, the J gene TRBJ2-7; 11 bases are shared with TRBD1. V gave up 6 bases and J gave up 7 bases; unmatched junction bases: 8. CDR3 length: 14 amino acids. Germline lookup yields CDR1 MGHDK and CDR2 SYGVNS. The CDR3 sequence: CASRGQGAIGEQYF. CDR3 nucleotides: TGTGCCAGCAGAGGACAGGGGGCTATAGGTGAGCAGTACTTC.

There are a few counts of this clone. The J gene is TRBJ2-7, the V gene TRBV20-1; D is undetermined. V was trimmed by 5 bases and J by 2 bases, leaving 7 bases between them. The germline V gene encodes CDR1 DFQATT and CDR2 SNEGSKA (reference sequence). There are 11 residues in the CDR3. CDR3 residues: CSAFETYEQYF. Here the CDR3 DNA reads TGCAGTGCTTTCGAGACCTACGAGCAGTACTTC.

This clone showed up just a few times. V is TRBV5-1 and J is TRBJ2-7, with TRBD1 matching over 7 bases. The length of the CDR3 is 14 residues. With 1 base clipped from V and 5 bases from J, the junction kept 6 bases outside the gene matches. Germline V gene sequence: CDR1 SGHRS, CDR2 YFSETQ. The CDR3 DNA reads TGCGCCAGCAGCTTGTTAACAGGGGTTGACGAGCAGTACTTC. Translating gives CASSLLTGVDEQYF. Looking up the rest from reference TRBV5-1 and TRBJ2-7 gives the full variable domain: KAGVTQTPRYLIKTRGQQVTLSCSPISGHRSVSWYQQTPGQGLQFLFEYFSETQRNKGNFPGRFSGRQFSNSRSEMNVSTLELGDSALYLCASSLLTGVDEQYFGPGTRLTVT.

The V and J genes are TRBV30 and TRBJ1-5; TRBD1 aligns across 10 bases. The CDR3 has 16 amino acids. Germline assignment: CDR1 GTSNPN and CDR2 SVGIG (reference sequence). The junction had 6 bases not matched to a gene; V was cut back by 3 bases and J by 1 base. CDR3 amino acids: CAWSPGTGVSNQPQHF. The CDR3 DNA reads TGTGCCTGGAGCCCGGGGACAGGGGTCAGCAATCAGCCCCAGCATTTT. Combining the CDR3 with reference TRBV30 and TRBJ1-5 gives the whole variable domain SQTIHQWPATLVQPVGSPLSLECTVEGTSNPNLYWYRQAAGRGLQLLFYSVGIGQISSEVPQNLSASRPQDRQFILSSKKLLLSDSGFYLCAWSPGTGVSNQPQHFGDGTRLSIL.

This chain links TRBV11-2 with TRBJ1-2; the match to TRBD1 covers 7 bases. Trimming took 5 bases from V and 4 from J; bases not matched to a gene: 7. The germline V gene has CDR1 SGHAT and CDR2 FQNNGV. The CDR3 totals 14 residues. In nucleotides, the CDR3 is TGTGCCAGCAGCCCCCCGGACAGGATCTATGGCTACACCTTC. Residues: CASSPPDRIYGYTF.

The CDR3 spells CASSPGQSYGYTF. Written as DNA, the CDR3 is TGTGCCAGCTCACCGGGACAGAGCTATGGCTACACCTTC. V usage is TRBV18 and J usage is TRBJ1-2, with 7 bases fitting TRBD1. Germline CDR1 and CDR2: KGHSH and LQKENI. The CDR3 totals 13 residues. With 3 bases clipped from V and 4 bases from J, the junction kept 2 bases outside the gene matches.

The V call is TRBV5-4, the J call TRBJ2-1, with D maybe TRBD1 (6 bases). V was cut by 2 bases and J by 4 bases, with 10 bases left in between. This CDR3 is 14 amino acids long. The germline V gene encodes CDR1 SGHNT and CDR2 YYREEE (reference sequence). Here the CDR3 reads CASSFRQAYNEQFF. As DNA, the CDR3 is TGTGCCAGCAGCTTCCGACAGGCTTACAATGAGCAGTTCTTC. Drawing the rest from reference TRBV5-4 and TRBJ2-1, the complete variable domain is ETGVTQSPTHLIKTRGQQVTLRCSSQSGHNTVSWYQQALGQGPQFIFQYYREEENGRGNFPPRFSGLQFPNYSSELNVNALELDDSALYLCASSFRQAYNEQFFGPGTRLTVL.

The rearrangement uses TRBV5-4 and TRBJ2-1; the D is unclear. The CDR3 extends over 14 amino acids. Germline CDR1 is SGHNT and CDR2 is YYREEE (reference sequence). V shed 3 bases and J shed 13 bases, with 20 bases lying between them. The CDR3 sequence: CASSSQGDGRYQFF. Written as DNA, the CDR3 is TGTGCCAGCAGCTCCCAAGGAGATGGAAGGTATCAGTTCTTC.

The V call is TRBV6-5, the J call TRBJ2-2, with 11 bases that match TRBD2. Germline V gene lookup returns CDR1 MNHEY and CDR2 SVGAGI. The CDR3 length is 15 residues. After removal of 6 bases from V and 4 bases from J, the junction contained 4 bases not matched to a gene. The CDR3 reads CASRGLAGTTGELFF. The CDR3, as DNA: TGTGCCAGCAGAGGACTAGCGGGTACCACCGGGGAGCTGTTTTTT.

The chain employs TRBV30 and TRBJ1-2; no clear D gene. The CDR3 runs 11 residues. Germline-derived CDR1 and CDR2 are GTSNPN and SVGIG (reference sequence). Trimming took 7 bases from V and 4 from J, leaving 10 bases between them. Here the CDR3 DNA reads TGTGCCTTTGGAGGGTCCTATGGCTACACCTTC. It is translated as CAFGGSYGYTF.

This clone showed up just a few times. The chain has TRBV9 and TRBJ2-3, with 8 bases identical to TRBD1. Per germline, CDR1 SGDLS and CDR2 YYNGEE. V lost 0 bases to trimming and J lost 5 bases; unmatched junction nucleotides: 8. This CDR3 has 16 amino acids. CDR3: CASSVAITQGEDTQYF. CDR3 coding DNA: TGTGCCAGCAGCGTAGCTATAACACAGGGGGAAGATACGCAGTATTTT.

Here the CDR3 DNA reads TGTGCCAGCAGCTTCGGACAGGGGGCAAGGACGTGGGAGCAGTACTTC. It codes for CASSFGQGARTWEQYF. The V call is TRBV5-4, the J call TRBJ2-7; 11 nucleotides agree with TRBD1. This CDR3 comprises 16 residues. V shed 2 bases, J shed 7 bases, and the junction held 11 bases outside the gene matches. Germline V gene sequence: CDR1 SGHNT, CDR2 YYREEE (reference sequence).

This clone was observed a few times. The chain links TRBV12-5 to TRBJ1-2, with D possibly matching TRBD1 (5 bases). Trimming removed 1 base from V and 0 bases from J, with 12 bases in between. This CDR3 comprises 16 residues. Germline values: CDR1 LGHNT, CDR2 FRNRAP. For the CDR3, the DNA is TGTGCTAGTGGTTTGGGACAAGGGGATGCTAACTATGGCTACACCTTC. This gives the protein CASGLGQGDANYGYTF.

This clone appeared a few times. This chain links TRBV7-9 with TRBJ1-6; TRBD1 matches 7 bases. Germline V gene sequence: CDR1 SEHNR, CDR2 FQNEAQ (reference sequence). Trimming at V came to 5 bases and at J to 7 bases, leaving 8 bases not matched to a gene. The CDR3 contains 15 residues. The CDR3 bases are TGTGCCAGCAGCCCAGCCGGGACAGTAAATTCACCCCTCCACTTT. Translation: CASSPAGTVNSPLHF.

This clone has a handful of counts. The rearrangement uses TRBV15 and TRBJ2-3; 7 bases are shared with TRBD1. In germline, CDR1 is LNHNV, CDR2 YYDKDF (reference sequence). This CDR3 is 14 amino acids long. V lost 4 bases to trimming and J lost 1 base; unmatched junction nucleotides: 2. The CDR3 nucleotides are TGTGCCACCAGCACCGACAGGGGCACAGATACGCAGTATTTT. Amino acids: CATSTDRGTDTQYF.

This clone was observed a handful of times. V gene TRBV10-3 combines with J gene TRBJ1-2; D is undetermined. The V end lost 2 bases, the J end lost 7 bases, and 11 bases lay between the germline ends. There are 13 residues in the CDR3. The germline CDR1 and CDR2 sequences are ENHRY and SYGVKD. This CDR3 reads CAISEISEGGYTF. The CDR3 bases are TGTGCCATCAGTGAGATTTCCGAGGGTGGCTACACCTTC.

CDR3 in amino acids: CASSQRGPGQGNNQPQHF. CDR3 bases: TGTGCCAGCAGCCAAAGAGGACCGGGACAGGGAAATAATCAGCCCCAGCATTTT. The V call is TRBV4-2, the J call TRBJ1-5; 9 bases fit TRBD1. CDR1 and CDR2 (germline): LGHNA, YNFKEQ. The CDR3 has 18 residues. V was pared by 2 bases and J by 4 bases, with 12 bases of the junction left unmatched.

This clone was recorded a few times. The J gene is TRBJ2-7, the V gene TRBV4-1, with D possibly being TRBD1 (5 bases). CDR1 is MGHRA, CDR2 YSYEKL, per germline. Deletions cut 0 bases from V and 6 bases from J, with 12 bases between. The CDR3 loop spans 14 amino acids. The DNA for the CDR3 is TGCGCCAGCAGCCAAGAGTGGCAGGGTTCCGAGCAGTACTTC. It is translated as CASSQEWQGSEQYF.

This chain links TRBV7-2 with TRBJ1-2; D may be TRBD1 (5 bases). The ends were cut back, 4 bases at V and 0 bases at J, with 12 bases in the middle. Looked up from germline, CDR1 is SGHTA and CDR2 is FQGNSA. The CDR3 has 15 amino acids. The CDR3 reads CASSSAGVSNYGYTF. The CDR3 DNA is TGTGCCAGCAGCTCCGCGGGGGTATCTAACTATGGCTACACCTTC. The entire variable domain, with the rest obtained from reference TRBV7-2 and TRBJ1-2, is as follows: GAGVSQSPSNKVTEKGKDVELRCDPISGHTALYWYRQSLGQGLEFLIYFQGNSAPDKSGLPSDRFSAERTGGSVSTLTIQRTQQEDSAVYLCASSSAGVSNYGYTFGSGTRLTVV.